The 7 T cell receptor beta chains reported below all come from one sample, sequenced in a study of CXCR3-negative and CXCR3-positive naive CD8 T cells (dated by TCRdb to 2018 to 2020). Findings and caveats that apply to the study as a whole: Compared with CXCR3-negative naive cells, CXCR3-positive naive cells had TRB CDR3s with higher hydrophobicity (lower Kidera factor 4), lower energy, and higher strength and volume indices.

Sequencer: NextSeq 550. The Human TCR Profiling Kit (MiLaboratory) was used to prepare UMI-labeled 5' RACE TRB cDNA libraries. After TCRdb reprocessed the reads, each CDR3 protein sequence was kept as one row, without DNA. This sample's table contains roughly 100,000 distinct CDR3 sequences. Of the sample, 0.38% falls within the top ten clones. No antigen has been assigned to these receptors. The specimen sequenced was naive CXCR3+ CD8+ T cells from blood. Per the publication, the cell subset or site label means: CD45RO-CCR7+CD27+CD95- naive CD8+ T cells expressing CXCR3 (TNR3+). These receptors were taken from a human donor in good health. Some clones in this sample may be carry-over from other donors' samples.

The rearrangement joins TRBV4-1 to TRBJ2-1; absent DNA, TCRdb's TRBD2 call cannot be checked. This CDR3 spans 18 amino acids. CDR1 and CDR2 from the germline V gene are MGHRA and YSYEKL. The CDR3 sequence is CASRPLLITSGGDGEQFF.

J is TRBJ1-1 and V is TRBV23-1. TRBV23-1 is an open reading frame whose function is uncertain. The CDR3 has 17 residues. Here the CDR3 reads CASSRGLAPAENTEAFF.

The J gene is TRBJ2-1, the V gene TRBV5-1. The CDR3 extends over 16 amino acids. Looked up from germline, CDR1 is SGHRS and CDR2 is YFSETQ. The CDR3 is CASSLDIGSSYNEQFF. The full variable domain, in which reference TRBV5-1 and TRBJ2-1 provide the parts outside the CDR3, is KAGVTQTPRYLIKTRGQQVTLSCSPISGHRSVSWYQQTPGQGLQFLFEYFSETQRNKGNFPGRFSGRQFSNSRSEMNVSTLELGDSALYLCASSLDIGSSYNEQFFGPGTRLTVL.

V usage is TRBV7-2 and J usage is TRBJ2-1; with no DNA, the TCRdb D assignment of TRBD2 cannot be verified. The V gene's germline CDR1 is SGHTA and CDR2 FQGNSA. CDR3 size: 12 residues. CDR3 loop: CASKTSFNEQFF.

The chain joins TRBV28 to TRBJ2-1; as DNA is missing, the TRBD1 call by TCRdb cannot be tested. Germline V gene sequence: CDR1 MDHEN, CDR2 SYDVKM. The CDR3 covers 15 residues. The CDR3 protein is CASTVGDGFYNEQFF.

V usage is TRBV7-9 and J usage is TRBJ2-5. Germline V gene lookup returns CDR1 SEHNR and CDR2 FQNEAQ (reference sequence). This CDR3 has 13 residues. The CDR3 here is CASSPSAEETQYF.

This chain connects TRBV14 to TRBJ2-1; TCRdb outputs TRBD1, but without DNA this stays unchecked. Germline V gene sequence: CDR1 SGHDN, CDR2 FVKESK. This CDR3 is 16 amino acids long. This CDR3 reads CASSHWGGSPYNEQFF.